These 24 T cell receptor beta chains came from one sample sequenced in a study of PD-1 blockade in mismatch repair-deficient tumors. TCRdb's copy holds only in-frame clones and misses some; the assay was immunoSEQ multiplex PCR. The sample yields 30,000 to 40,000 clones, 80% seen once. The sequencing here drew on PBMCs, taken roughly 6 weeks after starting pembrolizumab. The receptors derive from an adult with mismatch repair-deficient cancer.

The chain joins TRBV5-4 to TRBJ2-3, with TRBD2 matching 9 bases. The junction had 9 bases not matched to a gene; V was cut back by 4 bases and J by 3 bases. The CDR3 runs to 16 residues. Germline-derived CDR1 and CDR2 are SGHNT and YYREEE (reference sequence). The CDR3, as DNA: TGTGCCAGCAGCACCCCCCCGCGGGAGGGAACAGATACGCAGTATTTT. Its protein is CASSTPPREGTDTQYF. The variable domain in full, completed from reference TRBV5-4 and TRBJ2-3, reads ETGVTQSPTHLIKTRGQQVTLRCSSQSGHNTVSWYQQALGQGPQFIFQYYREEENGRGNFPPRFSGLQFPNYSSELNVNALELDDSALYLCASSTPPREGTDTQYFGPGTRLTVL.

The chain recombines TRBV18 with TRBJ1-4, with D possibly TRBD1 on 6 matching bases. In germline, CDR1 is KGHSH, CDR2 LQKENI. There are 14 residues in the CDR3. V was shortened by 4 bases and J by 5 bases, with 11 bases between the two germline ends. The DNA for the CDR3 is TGTGCCAGCTCACAGTCCAGGGGAAATGAAAAACTGTTTTTT. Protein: CASSQSRGNEKLFF. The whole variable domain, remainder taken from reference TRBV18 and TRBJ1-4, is NAGVMQNPRHLVRRRGQEARLRCSPMKGHSHVYWYRQLPEEGLKFMVYLQKENIIDESGMPKERFSAEFPKEGPSILRIQQVVRGDSAAYFCASSQSRGNEKLFFGSGTQLSVL.

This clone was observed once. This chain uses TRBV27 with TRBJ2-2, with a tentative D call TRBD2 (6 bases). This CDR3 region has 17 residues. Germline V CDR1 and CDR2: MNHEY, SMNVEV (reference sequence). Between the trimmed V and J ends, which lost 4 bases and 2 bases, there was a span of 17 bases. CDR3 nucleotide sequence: TGTGCCAGCAGTTCGGGAGACACCGCGCCTAACACCGGGGAGCTGTTTTTT. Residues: CASSSGDTAPNTGELFF.

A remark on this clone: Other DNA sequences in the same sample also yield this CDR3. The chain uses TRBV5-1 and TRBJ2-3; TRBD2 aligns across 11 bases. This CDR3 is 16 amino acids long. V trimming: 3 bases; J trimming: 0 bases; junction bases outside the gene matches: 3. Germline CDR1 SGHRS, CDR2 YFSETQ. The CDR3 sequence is CASSWGLAESTDTQYF. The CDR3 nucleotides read TGCGCCAGCAGCTGGGGACTAGCGGAGAGCACAGATACGCAGTATTTT.

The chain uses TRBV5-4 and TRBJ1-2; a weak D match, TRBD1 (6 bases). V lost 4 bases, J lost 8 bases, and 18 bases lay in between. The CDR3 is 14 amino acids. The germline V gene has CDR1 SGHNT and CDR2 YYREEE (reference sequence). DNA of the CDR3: TGTGCCAGCAGCCCCGGGACATCCGCGAGGGGCTACACCTTC. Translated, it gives CASSPGTSARGYTF.

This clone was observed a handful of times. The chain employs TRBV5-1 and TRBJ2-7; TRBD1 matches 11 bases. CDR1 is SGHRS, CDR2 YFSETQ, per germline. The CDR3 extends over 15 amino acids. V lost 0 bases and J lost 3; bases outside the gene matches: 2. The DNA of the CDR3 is TGCGCCAGCAGCTTGGCCGGGACAGGGGGCTACGAGCAGTACTTC. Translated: CASSLAGTGGYEQYF.

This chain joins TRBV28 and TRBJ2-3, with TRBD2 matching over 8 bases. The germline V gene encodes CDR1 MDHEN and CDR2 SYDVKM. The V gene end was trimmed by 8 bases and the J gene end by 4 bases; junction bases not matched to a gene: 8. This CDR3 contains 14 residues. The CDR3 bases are TGTGCCAGCCTAGGGACTAGTTATTCAGATACGCAGTATTTT. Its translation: CASLGTSYSDTQYF.

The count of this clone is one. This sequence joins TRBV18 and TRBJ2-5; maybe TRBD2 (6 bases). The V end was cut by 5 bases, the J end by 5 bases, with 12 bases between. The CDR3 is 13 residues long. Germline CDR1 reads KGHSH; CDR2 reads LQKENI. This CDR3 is CASSYGGVETQYF. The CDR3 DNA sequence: TGTGCCAGCTCATATGGAGGGGTGGAGACCCAGTACTTC.

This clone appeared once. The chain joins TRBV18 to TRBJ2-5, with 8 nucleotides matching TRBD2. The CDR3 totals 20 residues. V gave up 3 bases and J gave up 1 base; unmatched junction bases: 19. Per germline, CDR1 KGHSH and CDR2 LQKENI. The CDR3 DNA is TGTGCCAGCTCACCTCACCCACCAGCGGGAGACCGTATATTCCAAGAGACCCAGTACTTC. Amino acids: CASSPHPPAGDRIFQETQYF.

This CDR3 reads CASSQGSGSQQYF. The CDR3 DNA follows: TGTGCCAGCAGCCAAGGAAGCGGGAGTCAACAGTACTTC. This chain links TRBV14 with TRBJ2-7; 8 bases line up with TRBD2. J gave up 10 bases and V 1 base, and 6 bases lay outside the gene matches. CDR1 is SGHDN, CDR2 FVKESK, per germline. The CDR3 extends over 13 amino acids. The full variable domain, rest sourced from reference TRBV14 and TRBJ2-7, is EAGVTQFPSHSVIEKGQTVTLRCDPISGHDNLYWYRRVMGKEIKFLLHFVKESKQDESGMPNNRFLAERTGGTYSTLKVQPAELEDSGVYFCASSQGSGSQQYFGPGTRLTVT.

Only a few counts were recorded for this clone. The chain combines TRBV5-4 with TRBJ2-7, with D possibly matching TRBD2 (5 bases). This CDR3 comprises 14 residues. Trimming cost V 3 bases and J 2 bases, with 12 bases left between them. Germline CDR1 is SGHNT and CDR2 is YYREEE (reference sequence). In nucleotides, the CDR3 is TGTGCCAGCAGCTCGGGATTAAGAACCTACGAGCAGTACTTC. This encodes CASSSGLRTYEQYF. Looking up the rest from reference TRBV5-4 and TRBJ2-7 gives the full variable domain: ETGVTQSPTHLIKTRGQQVTLRCSSQSGHNTVSWYQQALGQGPQFIFQYYREEENGRGNFPPRFSGLQFPNYSSELNVNALELDDSALYLCASSSGLRTYEQYFGPGTRLTVT.

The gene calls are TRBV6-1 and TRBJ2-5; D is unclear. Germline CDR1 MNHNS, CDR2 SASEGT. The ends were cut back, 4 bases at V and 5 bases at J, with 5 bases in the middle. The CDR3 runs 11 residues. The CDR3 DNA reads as TGTGCCAGCAGTGTTTCGGAGACCCAGTACTTC. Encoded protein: CASSVSETQYF.

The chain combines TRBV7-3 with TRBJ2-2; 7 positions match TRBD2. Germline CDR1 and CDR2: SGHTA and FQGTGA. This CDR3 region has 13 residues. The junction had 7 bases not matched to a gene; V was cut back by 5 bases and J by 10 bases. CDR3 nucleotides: TGTGCCAGCAGCCCCTCTAGCGGCAAGGAGCTGTTTTTT. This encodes CASSPSSGKELFF. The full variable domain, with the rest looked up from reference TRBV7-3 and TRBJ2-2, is GAGVSQTPSNKVTEKGKYVELRCDPISGHTALYWYRQSLGQGPEFLIYFQGTGAADDSGLPNDRFFAVRPEGSVSTLKIQRTERGDSAVYLCASSPSSGKELFFGEGSRLTVL.

CDR3 sequence (DNA): TGTGCCAGCAGCCCCACAGGGGGCACAGATACGCAGTATTTT. Its protein product is CASSPTGGTDTQYF. The V gene is TRBV5-6, the J gene TRBJ2-3; the match to TRBD1 covers 7 bases. This CDR3 is built from 14 residues. Germline lookup yields CDR1 SGHDT and CDR2 YYEEEE. V lost 4 bases to trimming and J lost 1 base; unmatched junction nucleotides: 3.

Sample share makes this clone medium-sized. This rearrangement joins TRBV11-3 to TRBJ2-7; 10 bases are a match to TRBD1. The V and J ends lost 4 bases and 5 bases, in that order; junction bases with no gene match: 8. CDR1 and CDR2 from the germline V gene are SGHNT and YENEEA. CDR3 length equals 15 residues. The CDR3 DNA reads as TGTGCCAGCAGCTACATGACAGGGGGCTATCACGAGCAGTACTTC. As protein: CASSYMTGGYHEQYF.

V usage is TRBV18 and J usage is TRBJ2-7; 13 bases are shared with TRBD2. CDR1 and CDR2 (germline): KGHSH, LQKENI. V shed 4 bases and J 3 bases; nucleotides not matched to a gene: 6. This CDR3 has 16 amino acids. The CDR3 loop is CASSQPGTSGIYEQYF. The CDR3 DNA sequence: TGTGCCAGCTCACAACCAGGGACTAGCGGGATCTACGAGCAGTACTTC.

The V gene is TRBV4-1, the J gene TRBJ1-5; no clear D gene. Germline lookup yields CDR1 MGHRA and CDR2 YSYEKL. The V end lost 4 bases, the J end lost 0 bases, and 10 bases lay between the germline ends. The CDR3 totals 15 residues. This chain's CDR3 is CASSPESYSNQPQHF. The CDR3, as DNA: TGCGCCAGCAGCCCAGAATCGTATAGCAATCAGCCCCAGCATTTT.

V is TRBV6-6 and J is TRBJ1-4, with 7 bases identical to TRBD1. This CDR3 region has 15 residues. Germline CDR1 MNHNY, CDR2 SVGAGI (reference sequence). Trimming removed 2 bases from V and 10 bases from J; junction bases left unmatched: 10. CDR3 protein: CASSYQGTVDGKLFF. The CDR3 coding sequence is TGTGCCAGCAGTTACCAAGGGACAGTAGATGGAAAACTGTTTTTT.

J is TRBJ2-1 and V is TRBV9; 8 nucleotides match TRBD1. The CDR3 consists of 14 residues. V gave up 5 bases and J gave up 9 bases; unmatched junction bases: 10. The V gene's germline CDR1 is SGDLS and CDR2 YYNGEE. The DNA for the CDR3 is TGTGCCAGCAGTCAGGGGGCGCAGGGAACTGAGCAGTTCTTC. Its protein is CASSQGAQGTEQFF.

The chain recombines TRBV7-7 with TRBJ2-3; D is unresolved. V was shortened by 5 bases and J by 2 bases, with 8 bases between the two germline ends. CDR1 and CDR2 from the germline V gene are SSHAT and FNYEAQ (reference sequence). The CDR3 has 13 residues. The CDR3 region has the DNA TGTGCCAGCAGCCCCTCAGTCACAGATACGCAGTATTTT. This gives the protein CASSPSVTDTQYF.

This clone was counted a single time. CDR3 amino acids: CASSLELGELFF. For the CDR3, the DNA is TGCGCCAGCAGCTTGGAGCTTGGGGAGCTGTTTTTT. This chain links TRBV5-1 with TRBJ2-2; no clear D gene. Per the germline V gene, CDR1 is SGHRS and CDR2 is YFSETQ. Trimming shortened V by 0 bases and J by 8 bases, and 5 bases separated the two germline ends. The CDR3 runs to 12 residues.

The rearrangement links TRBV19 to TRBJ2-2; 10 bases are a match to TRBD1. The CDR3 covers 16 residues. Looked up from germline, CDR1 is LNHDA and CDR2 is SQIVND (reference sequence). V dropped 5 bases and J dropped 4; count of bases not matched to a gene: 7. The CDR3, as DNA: TGTGCCAGTAGTGCGGACAGGGGGAGTATCACCGGGGAGCTGTTTTTT. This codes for CASSADRGSITGELFF.

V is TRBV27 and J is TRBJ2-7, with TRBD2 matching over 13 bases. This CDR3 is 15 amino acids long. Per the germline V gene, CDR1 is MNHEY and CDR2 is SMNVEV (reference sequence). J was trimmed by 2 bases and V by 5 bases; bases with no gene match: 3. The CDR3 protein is CASSRTSGRAYEQYF. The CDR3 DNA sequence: TGTGCCAGCAGTCGTACTAGCGGGAGGGCCTACGAGCAGTACTTC.

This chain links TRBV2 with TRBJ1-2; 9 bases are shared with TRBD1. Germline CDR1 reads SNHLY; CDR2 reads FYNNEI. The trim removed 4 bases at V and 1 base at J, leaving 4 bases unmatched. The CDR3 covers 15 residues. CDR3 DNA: TGTGCCAGCAGTGTTCGACAGGGGGGTAACTATGGCTACACCTTC. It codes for CASSVRQGGNYGYTF. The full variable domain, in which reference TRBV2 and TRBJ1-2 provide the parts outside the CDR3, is EPEVTQTPSHQVTQMGQEVILRCVPISNHLYFYWYRQILGQKVEFLVSFYNNEISEKSEIFDDQFSVERPDGSNFTLKIRSTKLEDSAMYFCASSVRQGGNYGYTFGSGTRLTVV.